This T cell receptor (beta chain) was documented in a study of T cell clonality in common variable immunodeficiency (dated by TCRdb to the mid-2010s). V sheds 5 bases and J sheds 2 bases, leaving 17 bases between their ends. Based on the germline V gene (reference sequence), the CDR1 and CDR2 sequences are LNHDA and SQIVND. The CDR3, from cysteine to phenylalanine, totals 16 residues. The DNA covers only part of the CDR3, 39 bases in frame from base 1. Most CVID patients and most healthy controls were of Caucasian heritage. Heparinized peripheral whole blood samples of roughly 5 to 8 ml were obtained from each donor. Genomic DNA from adults with common variable immune deficiency (CVID) and from healthy adult controls was used for sequencing of TCRbeta CDR3 repertoires. The control group comprised about 22 healthy adult volunteers, around 12 female and approximately 10 male, aged roughly 20 to 66 years with a mean age of 34. To isolate peripheral blood mononuclear cells, diluted blood was subjected to density centrifugation over Hypaque 1077 or Ficoll-Paque. Unsorted mononuclear cells served as the source of genomic DNA, which was extracted either by Qiagen column purification or by a centrifugation-based method.

Ten or more counts support this clone. Its antigen is not yet known. The CDR3 extends 3 residues past the end of the read, so its final part is completed from the germline J gene. CVID samples and control samples contributed equivalent amounts of genomic DNA as sequencing input. For every sample, a 60 bp segment covering the rearranged TCRbeta CDR3 region was amplified and then sequenced. The immunoSEQ assay, a bias-corrected multiplex PCR combined with high-throughput sequencing, was used for TCRbeta amplification. For the original study's pipeline: Every unique nucleotide sequence was considered a clone and was annotated with V, D and J genes, copy number and frequency. Sequences were labeled productive if in frame, and non-productive if out of frame or containing stop codons. As previously described, Shannon's entropy was used to calculate clonality. The predicted amino acid sequences of productive clones were used to derive the mean CDR3 Kyte-Doolittle hydropathy. Scaled V gene usage was hierarchically clustered using Manhattan distance and complete linkage with the R hclust function. Clone sharing by CDR3 amino acid sequence was assessed by resampling 12 repertoires per group over 100 rounds. Repertoires were searched for 65 to 75 published EBV-specific and a few hundred published CMV-specific TCRbeta sequences. After a couple of CVID samples that produced fewer than 10,000 sequences were dropped from the analysis, 42 CVID repertoires remained. TCRdb provides this immuneACCESS table in a form limited to in-frame rearrangements. Some clones are lacking; in checked studies, under half of them reflect an unresolved V gene, and why the rest are absent is not known. D and trimming were read from the DNA, whereas the V and J calls and clone size are those reported in that table. There are more than 55,000 clones in this sample, and none of them is a singleton. Of the sample, over 0.8% falls within the top ten clones.

What the authors observed across the whole study: CVID TCRbeta sequences reportedly showed fewer deletions and N-nucleotide insertions and lacked highly modified clones with 13 or more V deletions. The authors noted that sequencing repertoires of T cell subpopulations would be needed to clarify what caused the increased clonality in CVID. Healthy controls shared more TCRbeta clones with each other than CVID subjects shared among themselves (p < 0.0001). Correlations of repertoire features with clinical complications were constrained by heterogeneity among patients within the CVID cohort. TCRbeta clonality was higher in CVID subjects than in healthy controls (t-test p = 0.018), and the increase was most characteristic of about a third of subjects. Despite equal DNA input, controls averaged roughly 84,000 unique sequences per sample versus roughly 32,000 in CVID samples.

Rearrangement joined TRBV19 to TRBJ2-3; 5 matching bases give a weak D call of TRBD1. Sequenced: peripheral blood mononuclear cells. The source is a person between 18 and 70 years old in good health. CDR3 bases read: TGTGCCAGTAGTTACCATAAGGGGCGCGCCACAGATACG. Translated, it gives CASSYHKGRATDT. The entire CDR3 protein reads CASSYHKGRATDTQYF. Full variable domain (CDR3 extended with the reference TRBV19 and TRBJ2-3 proteins): DGGITQSPKYLFRKEGQNVTLSCEQNLNHDAMYWYRQDPGQGLRLIYYSQIVNDFQKGDIAEGYSVSREKKESFPLTVTSAQKNPTAFYLCASSYHKGRATDTQYFGPGTRLTVL.